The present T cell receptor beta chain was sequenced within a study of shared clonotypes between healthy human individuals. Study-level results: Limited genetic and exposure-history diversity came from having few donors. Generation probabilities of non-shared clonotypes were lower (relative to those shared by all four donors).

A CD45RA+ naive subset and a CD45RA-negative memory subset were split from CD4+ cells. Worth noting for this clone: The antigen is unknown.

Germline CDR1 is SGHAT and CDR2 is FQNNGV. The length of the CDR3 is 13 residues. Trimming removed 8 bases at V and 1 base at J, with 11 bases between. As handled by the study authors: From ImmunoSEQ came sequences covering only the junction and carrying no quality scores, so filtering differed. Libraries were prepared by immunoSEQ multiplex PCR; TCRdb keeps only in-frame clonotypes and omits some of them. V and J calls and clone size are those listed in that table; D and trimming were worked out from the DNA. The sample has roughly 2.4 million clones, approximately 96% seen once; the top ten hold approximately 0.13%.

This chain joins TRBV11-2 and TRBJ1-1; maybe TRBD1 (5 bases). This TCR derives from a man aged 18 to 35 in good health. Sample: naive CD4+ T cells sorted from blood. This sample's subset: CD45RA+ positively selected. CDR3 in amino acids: CASFWGKNTEAFF. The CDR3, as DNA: TGTGCCAGCTTCTGGGGCAAGAACACTGAAGCTTTCTTT.